This T cell receptor beta chain derives from a study of T cell responses to AZD1222 COVID-19 vaccine. The CDR3 loop spans 15 amino acids. Germline-derived CDR1 and CDR2 are MNHNS and SASEGT. Trimming shortened V by 0 bases and J by 6 bases, and 12 bases separated the two germline ends. Sequencing used immunoSEQ multiplex PCR; TCRdb keeps in-frame clones, though not all of them. In the table there are roughly 140,000 clones, 90% of which are singletons. Overall study findings and caveats: The breadth and depth of Spike-specific TCRs increased once two AZD1222 doses had been given.

Concerning this clone: Its antigen is unknown.

The sequencing here drew on peripheral blood, taken 28 days after the second AZD1222 dose. The receptor was isolated from an adult who received the AZD1222 COVID-19 vaccine. The chain links TRBV6-1 to TRBJ1-5, with D maybe TRBD1 (5 bases). For the CDR3, the DNA is TGTGCCAGCAGTGAAGCAGGAGGGGAGGGTCAGCCCCAGCATTTT. It is translated as CASSEAGGEGQPQHF.